The rows below give T cell receptor beta chains drawn from one sample of a study of shared clonotypes between healthy human individuals. Generated by immunoSEQ multiplex PCR, the TCRdb table keeps only in-frame clones and is missing some. The profile shows 2,500,000 or so clones, around 93% of them singletons. Sequenced sample: naive CD4+ T cells from PBMCs. The receptors come from a man aged 18 to 30 in good health. Some clones in this sample may be carry-over from other donors' samples. The CDR3 runs from the conserved cysteine through the conserved F or W.

v_call	j_call	cdr3_aa
TRBV2	TRBJ1-4	CASSPQDRNNEKLFF
TRBV7-2	TRBJ1-4	CASSLDGYKNEKLFF
TRBV15	TRBJ1-4	CATSRDDRDVVRLFF
TRBV7-8	TRBJ2-2	CASRFLQRILELESGELFF
TRBV15	TRBJ2-7	CATSREPYEQYF
TRBV29-1	TRBJ2-4	CSALRQGGLAKNIQYF
TRBV5-8	TRBJ1-4	CASSLAGQHYEKLFF
TRBV5-4	TRBJ2-1	CASSSGTSGSFQQFF
TRBV27	TRBJ2-1	CASSLLGPVNEQFF
TRBV7-3	TRBJ2-5	CASSMTGRETQYF
TRBV9	TRBJ2-1	CASSAGARDNNEQFF
TRBV5-1	TRBJ2-7	CASSWTLAGGGYEQYF
TRBV5-1	TRBJ2-1	CASSYSGDSYNEQFF
TRBV19	TRBJ2-7	CAVGRPTYEQYF
TRBV5-1	TRBJ1-1	CASSLTGNTEAFF
TRBV28	TRBJ1-1	CASSLATGAVNTEAFF
TRBV16	TRBJ2-3	CASSPWREADTQYF
TRBV18	TRBJ2-3	CASSPPRGNFANIDTQYF
TRBV28	TRBJ1-5	CASSLYTAANQPQHF
TRBV28	TRBJ1-4	CASSFGAGQGIEKLFF
TRBV5-1	TRBJ1-2	CASSQDGAGSYTF
TRBV5-1	TRBJ1-1	CASSLVGGNTEAFF
TRBV6-6	TRBJ2-2	CASFWTANTGELFF
TRBV5-1	TRBJ1-1	CASSLPGEAFF
TRBV28	TRBJ2-2	CGVSRDIYTGELFF
TRBV18	TRBJ1-2	CASSPISLVYGYTF
TRBV27	TRBJ2-6	CASSRDTRGVLTF
TRBV28	TRBJ1-5	CASSLRGLGNQPQHF
TRBV11-2	TRBJ2-7	CASHTYSGKAYEQYF
TRBV28	TRBJ1-5	CASRSGAIQHF
TRBV7-6	TRBJ2-7	CASSLAPAGTSYEQYF
TRBV29-1	TRBJ1-2	CSVEIVRDSGQGYTF
TRBV28	TRBJ1-2	CASHWGYGYTF
TRBV2	TRBJ2-2	CASSETGATGELFF
TRBV18	TRBJ2-7	CASSPGPYEQYF
TRBV7-3	TRBJ2-7	CASSLTARVVHEQYF
TRBV30	TRBJ2-5	CAWMGIRRGQETQYF
TRBV18	TRBJ2-4	CASSPFVGAKNIQYF
TRBV7-6	TRBJ2-7	CASSLNPGTGGYEQYF
TRBV6-5	TRBJ1-6	CASSRETGVAPLHF
TRBV14	TRBJ2-1	CASGSTSGAPYNEQFF
TRBV6-5	TRBJ2-1	CASSYGAGAYNEQFF
TRBV4-1	TRBJ1-5	CASSPGGGNQPQHF
TRBV5-1	TRBJ2-2	CASSRVAGETGELFF
TRBV7-2	TRBJ1-5	CASNRDTYSNQPQHF
TRBV2	TRBJ2-3	CASSEDITDTQYF
TRBV28	TRBJ1-5	CASSTQGAGNQPQHF